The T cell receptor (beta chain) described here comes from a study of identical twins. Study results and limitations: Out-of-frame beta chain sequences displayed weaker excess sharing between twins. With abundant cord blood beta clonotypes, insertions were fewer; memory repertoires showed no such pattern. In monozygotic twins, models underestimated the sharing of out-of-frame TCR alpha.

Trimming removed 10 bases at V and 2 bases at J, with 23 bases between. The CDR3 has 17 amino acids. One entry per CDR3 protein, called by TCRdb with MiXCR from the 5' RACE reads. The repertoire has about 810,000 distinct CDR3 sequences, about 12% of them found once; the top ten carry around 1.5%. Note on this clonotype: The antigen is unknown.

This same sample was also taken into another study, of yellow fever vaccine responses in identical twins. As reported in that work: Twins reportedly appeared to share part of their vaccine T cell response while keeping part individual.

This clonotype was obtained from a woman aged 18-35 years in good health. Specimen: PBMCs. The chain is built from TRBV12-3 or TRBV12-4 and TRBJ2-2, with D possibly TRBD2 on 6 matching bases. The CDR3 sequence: CATTLSRGLVNTGELFF. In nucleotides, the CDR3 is TGTGCCACCACTCTGTCAAGGGGACTGGTTAACACCGGGGAGCTGTTTTTT.